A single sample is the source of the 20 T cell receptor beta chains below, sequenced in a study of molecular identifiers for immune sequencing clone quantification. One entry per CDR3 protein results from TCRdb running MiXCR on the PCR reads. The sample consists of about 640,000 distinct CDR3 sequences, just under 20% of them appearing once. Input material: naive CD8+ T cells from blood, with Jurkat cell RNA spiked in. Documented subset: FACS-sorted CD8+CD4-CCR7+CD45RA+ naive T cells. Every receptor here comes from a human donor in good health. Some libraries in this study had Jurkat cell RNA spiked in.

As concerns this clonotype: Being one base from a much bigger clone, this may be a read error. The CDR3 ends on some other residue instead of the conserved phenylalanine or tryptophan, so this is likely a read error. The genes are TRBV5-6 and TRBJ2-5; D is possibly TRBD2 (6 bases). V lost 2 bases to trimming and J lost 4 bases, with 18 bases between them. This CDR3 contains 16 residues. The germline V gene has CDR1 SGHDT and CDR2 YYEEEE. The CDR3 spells CASSLIRLGPRETQYL. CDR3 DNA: TGTGCCAGCAGCTTAATCCGACTAGGTCCTAGAGAGACCCAGTACCTC.

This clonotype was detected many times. The CDR3 loop reads CASSLLSAGELFF. CDR3 DNA: TGTGCCAGCAGCTTACTATCGGCCGGGGAGCTGTTTTTT. The chain is built from TRBV11-2 and TRBJ2-2; the D is unclear. In germline, CDR1 is SGHAT, CDR2 FQNNGV. V was trimmed by 2 bases and J by 6 bases, leaving 7 bases between them. The CDR3 is 13 amino acids.

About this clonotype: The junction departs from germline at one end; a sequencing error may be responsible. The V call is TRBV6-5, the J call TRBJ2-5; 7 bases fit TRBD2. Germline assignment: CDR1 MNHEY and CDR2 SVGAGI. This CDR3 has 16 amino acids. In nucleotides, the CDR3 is TGTGCCAGCAGTCACCCCCCGACTAGCAGGCAAGGGACCCAGTACTTC. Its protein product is CASSHPPTSRQGTQYF.

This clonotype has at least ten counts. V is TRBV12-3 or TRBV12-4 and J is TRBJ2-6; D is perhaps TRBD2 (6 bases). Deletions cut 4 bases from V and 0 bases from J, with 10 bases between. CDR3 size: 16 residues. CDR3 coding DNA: TGTGCCAGCAGTTCACCGGGACTCTCTGGGGCCAACGTCCTGACTTTC. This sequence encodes CASSSPGLSGANVLTF.

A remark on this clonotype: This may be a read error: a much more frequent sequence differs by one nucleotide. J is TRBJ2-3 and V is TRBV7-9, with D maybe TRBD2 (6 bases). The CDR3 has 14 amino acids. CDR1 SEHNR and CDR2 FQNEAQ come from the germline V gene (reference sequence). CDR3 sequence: CASSLWRGPDTQCF. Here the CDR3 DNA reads TGTGCCAGCAGCTTATGGCGGGGCCCAGATACGCAGTGTTTT.

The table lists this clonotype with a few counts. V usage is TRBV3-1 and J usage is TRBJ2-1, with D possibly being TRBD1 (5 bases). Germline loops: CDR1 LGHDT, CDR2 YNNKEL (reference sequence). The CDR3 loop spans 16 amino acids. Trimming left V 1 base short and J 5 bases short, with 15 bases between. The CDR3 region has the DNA TGTGCCAGCAGCCAAGTTTCAGGGAACTTTGACAATGAGCAGTTCTTC. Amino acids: CASSQVSGNFDNEQFF.

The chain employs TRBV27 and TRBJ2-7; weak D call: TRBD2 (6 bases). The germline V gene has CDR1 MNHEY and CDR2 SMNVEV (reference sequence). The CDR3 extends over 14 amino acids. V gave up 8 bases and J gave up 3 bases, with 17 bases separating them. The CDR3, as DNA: TGTGCCAGCGGCCAGAGCGGGCTAATCTACGAGCAGTACTTC. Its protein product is CASGQSGLIYEQYF.

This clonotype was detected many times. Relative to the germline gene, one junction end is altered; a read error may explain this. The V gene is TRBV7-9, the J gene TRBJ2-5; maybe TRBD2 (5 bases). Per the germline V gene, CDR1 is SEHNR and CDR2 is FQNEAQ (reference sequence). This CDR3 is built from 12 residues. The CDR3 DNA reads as TGTGCCAGCAGTTTAGCGCTAGAGACCCAGTACTTC. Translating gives CASSLALETQYF. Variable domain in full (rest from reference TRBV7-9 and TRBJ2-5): DTGVSQNPRHKITKRGQNVTFRCDPISEHNRLYWYRQTLGQGPEFLTYFQNEAQLEKSRLLSDRFSAERPKGSFSTLEIQRTEQGDSAMYLCASSLALETQYFGPGTRLLVL.

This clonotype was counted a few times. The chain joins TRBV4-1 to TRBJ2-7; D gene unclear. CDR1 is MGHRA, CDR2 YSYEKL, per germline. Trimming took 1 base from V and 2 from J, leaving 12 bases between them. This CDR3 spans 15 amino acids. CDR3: CASSQALGQAYEQYF. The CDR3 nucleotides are TGCGCCAGCAGCCAAGCCCTTGGCCAAGCCTACGAGCAGTACTTC.

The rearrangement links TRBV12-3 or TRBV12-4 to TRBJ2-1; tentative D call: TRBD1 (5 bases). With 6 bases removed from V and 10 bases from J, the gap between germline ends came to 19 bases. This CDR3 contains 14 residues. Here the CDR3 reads CASSLKVGAEEQFF. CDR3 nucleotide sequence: TGTGCCAGCAGCTTGAAGGTAGGGGCAGAAGAGCAGTTCTTC.

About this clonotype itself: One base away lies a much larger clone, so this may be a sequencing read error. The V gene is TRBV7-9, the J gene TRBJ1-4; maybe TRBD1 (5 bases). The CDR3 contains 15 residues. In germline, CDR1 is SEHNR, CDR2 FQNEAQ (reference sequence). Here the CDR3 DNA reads TGTGCCAGCAGGGCACCGGGACCCGAGGAGGAAAAACCGTTTTTT. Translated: CASRAPGPEEEKPFF.

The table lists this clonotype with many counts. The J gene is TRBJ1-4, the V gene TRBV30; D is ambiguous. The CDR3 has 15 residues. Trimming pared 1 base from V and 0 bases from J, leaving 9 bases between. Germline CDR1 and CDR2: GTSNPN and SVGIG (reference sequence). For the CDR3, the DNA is TGTGCCTGGAGTGACGGCTCAGCAACTAATGAAAAACTGTTTTTT. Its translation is CAWSDGSATNEKLFF.

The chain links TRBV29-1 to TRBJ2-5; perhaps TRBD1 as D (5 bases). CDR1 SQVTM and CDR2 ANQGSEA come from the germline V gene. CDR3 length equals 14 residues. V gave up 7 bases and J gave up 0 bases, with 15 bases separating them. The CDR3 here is CSGRAGNYQETQYF. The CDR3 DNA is TGCAGCGGAAGGGCAGGGAACTACCAAGAGACCCAGTACTTC.

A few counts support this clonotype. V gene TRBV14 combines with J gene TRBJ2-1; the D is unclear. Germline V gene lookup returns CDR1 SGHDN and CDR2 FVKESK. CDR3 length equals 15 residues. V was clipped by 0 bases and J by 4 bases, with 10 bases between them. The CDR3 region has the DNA TGTGCCAGCAGCCAAGATCATGCACAGTACAATGAGCAGTTCTTC. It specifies CASSQDHAQYNEQFF.

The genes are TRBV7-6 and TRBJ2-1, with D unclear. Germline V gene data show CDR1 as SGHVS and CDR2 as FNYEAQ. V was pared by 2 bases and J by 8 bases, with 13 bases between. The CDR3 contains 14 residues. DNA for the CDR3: TGTGCCAGCAGCTTAAGTTTCTCGGGCCATGAGCAGTTCTTC. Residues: CASSLSFSGHEQFF.

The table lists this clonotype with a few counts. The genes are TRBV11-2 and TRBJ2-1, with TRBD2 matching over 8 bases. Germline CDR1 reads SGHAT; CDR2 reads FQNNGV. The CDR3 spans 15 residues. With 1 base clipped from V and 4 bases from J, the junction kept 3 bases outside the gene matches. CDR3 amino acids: CASSLVAGGYNEQFF. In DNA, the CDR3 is TGTGCCAGCAGCTTAGTGGCGGGGGGATACAATGAGCAGTTCTTC. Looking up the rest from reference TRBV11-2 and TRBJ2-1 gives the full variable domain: EAGVAQSPRYKIIEKRQSVAFWCNPISGHATLYWYQQILGQGPKLLIQFQNNGVVDDSQLPKDRFSAERLKGVDSTLKIQPAKLEDSAVYLCASSLVAGGYNEQFFGPGTRLTVL.

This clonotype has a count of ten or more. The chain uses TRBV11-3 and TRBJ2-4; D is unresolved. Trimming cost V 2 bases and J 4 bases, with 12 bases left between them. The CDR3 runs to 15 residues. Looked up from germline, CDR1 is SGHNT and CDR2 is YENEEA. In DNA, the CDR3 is TGTGCCAGCAGCTTAAACGCGTGGGGAAAAAACATTCAGTACTTC. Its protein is CASSLNAWGKNIQYF.

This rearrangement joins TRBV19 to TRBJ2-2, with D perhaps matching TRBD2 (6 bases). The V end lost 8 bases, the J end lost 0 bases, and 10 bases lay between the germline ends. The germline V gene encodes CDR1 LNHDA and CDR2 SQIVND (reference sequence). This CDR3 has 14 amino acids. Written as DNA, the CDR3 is TGTGCCAGTCACGGGAGCCCGAACACCGGGGAGCTGTTTTTT. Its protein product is CASHGSPNTGELFF.

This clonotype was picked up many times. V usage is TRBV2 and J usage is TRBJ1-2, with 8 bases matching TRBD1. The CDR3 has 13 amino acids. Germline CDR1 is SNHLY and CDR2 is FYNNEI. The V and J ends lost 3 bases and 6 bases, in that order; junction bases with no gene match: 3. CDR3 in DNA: TGTGCCAGCAGTGATGGACAGGGCGATGGCTACACCTTC. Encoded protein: CASSDGQGDGYTF.

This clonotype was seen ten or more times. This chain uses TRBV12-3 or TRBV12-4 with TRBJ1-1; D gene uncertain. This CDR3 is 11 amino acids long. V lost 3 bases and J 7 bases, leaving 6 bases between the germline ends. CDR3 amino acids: CASSFAIEAFF. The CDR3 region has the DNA TGTGCCAGCAGTTTCGCCATTGAAGCTTTCTTT.